The source of this T cell receptor beta chain is a study of memory CD4+ T cells and cytomegalovirus serostatus. Study-level background: This sample comes from healthy Belgian adults, fewer than 10 CMV seropositive, approximately 23 seronegative. The study, taken as a whole, reports: About two fifths of the roughly 150 known CMV-associated TCRbeta sequences appeared in CD4+ memory.

This CDR3 comprises 11 residues. CDR1 and CDR2 (germline): SNHLY, FYNNEI. Deletions cut 7 bases from V and 7 bases from J, with 10 bases between. Profiling relied on immunoSEQ multiplex PCR, and the TCRdb table lists in-frame clones only, not all of them. The data hold tens of thousands of clones, with 60% to 85% observed a single time. The sort gate was single viable CD3+CD4+CD8-CD45RO+ cells for memory CD4+ T cells. After thawing, CD4+ T cells were positively selected. This clone was seen only a few times. Its antigen is not known. The source is an adult in good health and CMV-seronegative. Input material: memory CD4+ T cells from blood. This chain uses TRBV2 with TRBJ1-1; possibly TRBD1 for D (5 bases). The CDR3 reads CASTRDGEAFF. The CDR3 region has the DNA TGTGCCAGCACCCGGGACGGTGAAGCTTTCTTT.